This T cell receptor (beta chain) stems from a study of cytomegalovirus exposure and HLA in healthy donors. Study outcomes and limitations: An analysis that was carried out later associated 16,000 or so TCR beta sequences with HLA alleles at 0.05 false discovery rate. A later analysis showed HLA-associated TCR beta chains outstripping equally common others in clonal expansion. In a later analysis, productive TCRs from donors in an Asian-associated ancestry cluster reportedly carried fewer N-insertions than the cohort mean.

The CDR3 is 16 residues long. CDR1 KGHSH and CDR2 LQKENI come from the germline V gene. With 1 base removed from V and 6 bases from J, the gap between germline ends came to 17 bases. The primer mix had 60 Vbeta and 13 Jbeta primers. Profiled with immunoSEQ multiplex PCR; TCRdb holds only in-frame clones, not every one. The data contain 150,000 to 200,000 clones, roughly three quarters of them singletons. This clone occurred once. Its antigen is unknown. Sequencing was carried out using PBMCs. This sequence originates from a woman between 50 and 59 years old in good health and CMV-seropositive. This sequence joins TRBV18 and TRBJ2-3; D possibly corresponds to TRBD2 (6 bases). In DNA, the CDR3 is TGTGCCAGCTCACCACGATCAGGGAGGTTTTTGGATACGCAGTATTTT. This codes for CASSPRSGRFLDTQYF. Full variable domain (outside the CDR3, taken from reference TRBV18 and TRBJ2-3): NAGVMQNPRHLVRRRGQEARLRCSPMKGHSHVYWYRQLPEEGLKFMVYLQKENIIDESGMPKERFSAEFPKEGPSILRIQQVVRGDSAAYFCASSPRSGRFLDTQYFGPGTRLTVL.